The 23 T cell receptor beta chains presented below share a single source sample, sequenced in a study of CD8 T cells in ankylosing spondylitis. Via MiXCR, TCRdb re-called the 5' RACE reads, giving one row per CDR3 protein. The repertoire includes 200,000 to 250,000 distinct CDR3 sequences, under 12% of them detected once, and 21% sits in the top ten. Sample: blood, either unsorted or a sorted T cell fraction (not recorded which). These receptors all come from a male donor with ankylosing spondylitis or in good health (not recorded which).

This clonotype was counted at least ten times. V usage is TRBV5-1 and J usage is TRBJ2-2, with 7 positions matching TRBD1. The CDR3 has 14 residues. V lost 4 bases to trimming and J lost 10 bases; unmatched junction nucleotides: 10. CDR1 is SGHRS, CDR2 YFSETQ, per germline. Here the CDR3 reads CASSTGQELSELFF. CDR3 nucleotides: TGCGCCAGCAGCACTGGACAGGAGCTTTCGGAGCTGTTTTTT.

This clonotype was recorded at least ten times. This chain joins TRBV19 and TRBJ2-3, with 11 bases lining up with TRBD2. The V gene end was trimmed by 1 base and the J gene end by 2 bases; junction bases not matched to a gene: 5. The CDR3 runs to 17 residues. The germline CDR1 and CDR2 sequences are LNHDA and SQIVND (reference sequence). In DNA form, the CDR3 reads TGTGCCAGTAGTATAGGAGGACTAGCGGGTACCACAGATACGCAGTATTTT. Protein product: CASSIGGLAGTTDTQYF.

This clonotype was recorded at least ten times. CDR3 sequence (DNA): TGTGCCAGCAGTTTGGACCAGACAGGGACTTACGGCTACACCTTC. Its translation is CASSLDQTGTYGYTF. This sequence joins TRBV12-3 or TRBV12-4 and TRBJ1-2, with TRBD1 matching over 7 bases. The CDR3 contains 15 residues. V trimming: 3 bases; J trimming: 8 bases; junction bases outside the gene matches: 12.

In this sample, this clonotype turned up many times. The chain carries TRBV20-1 and TRBJ2-5; TRBD2 matches at 11 bases. This CDR3 region has 15 residues. V shed 3 bases and J 9 bases; nucleotides not matched to a gene: 12. Germline V lookup: CDR1 DFQATT, CDR2 SNEGSKA (reference sequence). The chain's CDR3 is CSARHLAGGTAAQYF. The CDR3 coding sequence is TGCAGTGCTAGGCACCTAGCGGGGGGTACGGCGGCCCAGTACTTC.

This clonotype was seen more than once but under ten times. The gene calls are TRBV5-1 and TRBJ2-5, with D maybe TRBD2 (6 bases). This CDR3 has 15 residues. Germline loops: CDR1 SGHRS, CDR2 YFSETQ. With 4 bases removed from V and 2 bases from J, the gap between germline ends came to 15 bases. The CDR3 reads CASSTVGGVQETQYF. CDR3 in DNA: TGCGCCAGCAGCACGGTGGGCGGGGTACAAGAGACCCAGTACTTC.

This clonotype has just a few counts. This chain links TRBV3-1 with TRBJ2-7; 10 bases are shared with TRBD2. This CDR3 is built from 14 residues. Trimming removed 5 bases from V and 4 bases from J; junction bases left unmatched: 5. Germline V gene sequence: CDR1 LGHDT, CDR2 YNNKEL (reference sequence). In nucleotides, the CDR3 is TGTGCCAGCAGCGAGCGGGGGGGAGATTACGAGCAGTACTTC. It translates to CASSERGGDYEQYF.

This chain links TRBV27 with TRBJ2-5, with 7 bases identical to TRBD1. Germline CDR1 and CDR2: MNHEY and SMNVEV (reference sequence). The CDR3 consists of 15 residues. V shed 1 base and J 7 bases; nucleotides not matched to a gene: 9. This CDR3 is CASSLYRGGGGTQYF. In nucleotides, the CDR3 is TGTGCCAGCAGTTTATATCGAGGGGGCGGTGGGACCCAGTACTTC.

This clonotype came up once. This may be a read error: a much more frequent sequence differs by one nucleotide. The CDR3 coding sequence is TGCAGTGCTGGAGATGTGGCCCCCACAGATACGCAGTATTTT. Its translation: CSAGDVAPTDTQYF. V usage is TRBV20-1 and J usage is TRBJ2-3; D call uncertain. Looked up from germline, CDR1 is DFQATT and CDR2 is SNEGSKA (reference sequence). The CDR3 consists of 14 residues.

This clonotype was seen many times. V and J are TRBV5-1 and TRBJ2-2, with 11 bases matching TRBD1. In germline, CDR1 is SGHRS, CDR2 YFSETQ. This CDR3 contains 14 residues. V trimming: 3 bases; J trimming: 9 bases; junction bases outside the gene matches: 4. This CDR3 is CASSWGQGDRELFF. The CDR3, as DNA: TGCGCCAGCAGCTGGGGACAGGGGGATCGGGAGCTGTTTTTT.

Many counts were recorded for this clonotype. The chain employs TRBV10-3 and TRBJ2-5; D unclear. The CDR3 extends over 12 amino acids. Trimming shortened V by 2 bases and J by 5 bases, and 6 bases separated the two germline ends. Germline V gene data show CDR1 as ENHRY and CDR2 as SYGVKD. The CDR3, as DNA: TGTGCCATCAGTGAGCCCCGGGAGACCCAGTACTTC. Amino acids: CAISEPRETQYF.

This clonotype was seen repeatedly, ten times or more. This sequence joins TRBV27 and TRBJ1-5, with D maybe TRBD1 (6 bases). Germline-derived CDR1 and CDR2 are MNHEY and SMNVEV (reference sequence). Trimming took off 8 bases at V and 4 bases at J, with 15 bases between the two ends. This CDR3 contains 14 residues. This chain's CDR3 is CASRGQSLNQPQHF. The CDR3, as DNA: TGTGCCAGCCGCGGACAGAGCTTAAATCAGCCCCAGCATTTT.

This clonotype was counted ten times or more. The chain joins TRBV10-3 to TRBJ1-1, with D perhaps TRBD1 (6 bases). CDR1 is ENHRY and CDR2 is SYGVKD in the germline V gene. The CDR3 is 13 residues long. Trimming left V 9 bases short and J 0 bases short, with 11 bases between. The CDR3 loop is CAISQGLNTEAFF. CDR3 nucleotides: TGTGCCATATCACAGGGATTGAACACTGAAGCTTTCTTT.

In the case of this clonotype: It may be a read error: a sequence one base away is much more abundant. The rearrangement uses TRBV12-3 or TRBV12-4 and TRBJ2-1, with 8 bases aligning to TRBD1. This CDR3 has 15 amino acids. The CDR3 loop reads CASSLDRVGYNEQLF. CDR3 DNA: TGTGCCAGCAGTCTGGACAGGGTTGGCTACAATGAGCAGCTCTTC.

There are many counts of this clonotype. The V and J genes are TRBV20-1 and TRBJ2-3; perhaps TRBD2 as D (5 bases). The germline V gene encodes CDR1 DFQATT and CDR2 SNEGSKA (reference sequence). The CDR3 has 13 amino acids. V lost 3 bases and J 5 bases, leaving 12 bases between the germline ends. DNA for the CDR3: TGCAGTGCTAGTGGCCAGCGGAGAGATACGCAGTATTTT. Translation gives CSASGQRRDTQYF.

This clonotype was observed a handful of times. The chain employs TRBV7-8 and TRBJ2-3, with D unresolved. CDR1 and CDR2 from the germline V gene are SGHVS and FQNEAQ. The CDR3 is 15 residues long. V was pared by 2 bases and J by 2 bases, with 11 bases between. The CDR3 DNA reads as TGTGCCAGCAGCTTAAGGCTTGGTGCCACAGATACGCAGTATTTT. This sequence encodes CASSLRLGATDTQYF.

This clonotype was observed many times. V is TRBV9 and J is TRBJ2-1; 7 bases map to TRBD2. The CDR3 consists of 16 residues. Trimming took 4 bases from V and 5 from J; bases not matched to a gene: 12. Germline-derived CDR1 and CDR2 are SGDLS and YYNGEE. CDR3 coding DNA: TGTGCCAGCAGCCCCCTATGGAGGGAGGGGAACAATGAGCAGTTCTTC. This sequence encodes CASSPLWREGNNEQFF.

This clonotype appeared once. This sequence may be a read error, since a much larger clone differs from it by one base. This chain joins TRBV28 and TRBJ2-2; the D call may be TRBD1 or TRBD2 (5 bases each). This CDR3 comprises 14 residues. Germline V CDR1 and CDR2: MDHEN, SYDVKM. This CDR3 is CASSLGTRPGELSF. CDR3 sequence (DNA): TGTGCCAGCAGTTTAGGGACCAGGCCCGGGGAGCTGTCTTTT.

This clonotype was observed a few times. This sequence joins TRBV7-2 and TRBJ2-1; TRBD2 agrees at 7 bases. The J segment lost 6 bases and the V segment lost 1 base, leaving 6 bases of the junction unmatched. The CDR3 is 15 amino acids. The germline CDR1 and CDR2 sequences are SGHTA and FQGNSA. The CDR3 bases are TGTGCCAGCAGCTTAGGTTTGAGCGGGGCCAATGAGCAGTTCTTC. This codes for CASSLGLSGANEQFF.

This clonotype has ten or more counts. This sequence joins TRBV6-5 and TRBJ2-3; perhaps TRBD1 as D (5 bases). CDR1 MNHEY and CDR2 SVGAGI come from the germline V gene. This CDR3 is 14 amino acids long. Trimming cost V 4 bases and J 4 bases, with 12 bases left between them. CDR3 region: CASSSPDSADTQYF. CDR3 in DNA: TGTGCCAGCAGTTCCCCCGACAGCGCAGATACGCAGTATTTT.

There are many counts of this clonotype. The rearrangement links TRBV5-1 to TRBJ1-2; 9 nucleotides agree with TRBD1. Looked up from germline, CDR1 is SGHRS and CDR2 is YFSETQ. Trimming at V came to 4 bases and at J to 11 bases, leaving 12 bases not matched to a gene. This CDR3 comprises 14 residues. CDR3 sequence (DNA): TGCGCCAGCAGCCTGGGGACAGGGACTTTGCGATACACCTTC. Its protein product is CASSLGTGTLRYTF.

This clonotype was counted ten times or more. The chain recombines TRBV20-1 with TRBJ2-2; weak D call: TRBD2 (5 bases). The germline CDR1 and CDR2 sequences are DFQATT and SNEGSKA (reference sequence). The CDR3 is made up of 14 amino acids. The V end was cut by 7 bases, the J end by 4 bases, with 16 bases between. CDR3 nucleotides: TGCAGTGTAGGATCGGGGTCCAGCACCGGGGAGCTGTTTTTT. Residues: CSVGSGSSTGELFF.

The sample holds many counts of this clonotype. The V call is TRBV7-8, the J call TRBJ1-6; 8 bases map to TRBD1. Germline V gene lookup returns CDR1 SGHVS and CDR2 FQNEAQ. This CDR3 is built from 14 residues. Unmatched junction bases numbered 10, after V lost 8 bases and J lost 10 bases. CDR3 nucleotides: TGTGCCAGCCGCCCGGACAGGGTCGGCTCACCCCTCCACTTT. As protein: CASRPDRVGSPLHF.

This clonotype turned up a few times. The chain has TRBV5-1 and TRBJ1-6; D is undetermined. V was cut by 1 base and J by 7 bases, with 6 bases left in between. The germline V gene has CDR1 SGHRS and CDR2 YFSETQ. CDR3 length: 13 amino acids. As DNA, the CDR3 is TGCGCCAGCAGCTTGACCGAGAATTCACCCCTCCACTTT. Translation gives CASSLTENSPLHF. Using reference TRBV5-1 and TRBJ1-6 for the parts outside the CDR3, the full variable domain is KAGVTQTPRYLIKTRGQQVTLSCSPISGHRSVSWYQQTPGQGLQFLFEYFSETQRNKGNFPGRFSGRQFSNSRSEMNVSTLELGDSALYLCASSLTENSPLHFGNGTRLTVT.